These 27 T cell receptor beta chains came from one sample sequenced in a study of T cell changes during pregnancy in multiple sclerosis. Method: immunoSEQ multiplex PCR; TCRdb's copy keeps in-frame clones and lacks some. The sample lists over 65,000 clones, under 95% seen once, with 1.5% to 2% in the top ten. Material: peripheral blood, obtained in the first trimester of pregnancy. The receptors were gathered from a female donor in good health, enrolled as a control in a pregnancy study.

The J gene is TRBJ1-1, the V gene TRBV6-5; 7 bases fit TRBD1. CDR1 and CDR2 from the germline V gene are MNHEY and SVGAGI. This CDR3 has 14 amino acids. The J segment lost 1 base and the V segment lost 5 bases, leaving 4 bases of the junction unmatched. The CDR3 DNA is TGTGCCAGCAGTCTCAGGGGGGAGAACACTGAAGCTTTCTTT. It specifies CASSLRGENTEAFF.

The rearrangement links TRBV25-1 to TRBJ2-3; the D gene is possibly TRBD1 (6 bases). The CDR3 extends over 15 amino acids. V lost 4 bases, J lost 2 bases, and 13 bases lay in between. Germline values: CDR1 MGHDK, CDR2 SYGVNS. CDR3 sequence: CASSGNRDPTDTQYF. CDR3 in DNA: TGTGCCAGCAGTGGGAACAGGGACCCCACAGATACGCAGTATTTT. The variable domain in full, completed from reference TRBV25-1 and TRBJ2-3, reads EADIYQTPRYLVIGTGKKITLECSQTMGHDKMYWYQQDPGMELHLIHYSYGVNSTEKGDLSSESTVSRIRTEHFPLTLESARPSHTSQYLCASSGNRDPTDTQYFGPGTRLTVL.

This clone was seen a single time. This chain links TRBV9 with TRBJ2-2; 7 positions agree with TRBD1. The germline CDR1 and CDR2 sequences are SGDLS and YYNGEE. Unmatched junction bases numbered 10, after V lost 4 bases and J lost 7 bases. This CDR3 is built from 15 residues. This chain's CDR3 is CASSLWTGQDGELFF. The CDR3 DNA sequence: TGTGCCAGCAGCCTCTGGACAGGTCAGGACGGGGAGCTGTTTTTT.

The table lists this clone with a few counts. The V gene is TRBV6-6, the J gene TRBJ1-2; TRBD1 matches at 9 bases. The germline V gene encodes CDR1 MNHNY and CDR2 SVGAGI (reference sequence). The CDR3 runs to 15 residues. V lost 6 bases and J lost 5; bases outside the gene matches: 10. The CDR3 DNA reads as TGTGCCAGCAGCGACGGTGACAGGGGGAGGTATGGCTACACCTTC. Its translation is CASSDGDRGRYGYTF.

This clone has ten or more counts. The chain couples TRBV10-3 to TRBJ1-1, with D maybe TRBD1 (5 bases). Per the germline V gene, CDR1 is ENHRY and CDR2 is SYGVKD. The ends were cut back, 6 bases at V and 6 bases at J, with 17 bases in the middle. The CDR3 is 14 amino acids. DNA of the CDR3: TGTGCCATCAGCCCCCGGGAGGGACCCTCTGAAGCTTTCTTT. Encoded protein: CAISPREGPSEAFF.

CDR3 nucleotides: TGTGCCAGCAAACTGCGCGGCGCAGCCTATGGCTACACCTTC. The encoded protein is CASKLRGAAYGYTF. The chain joins TRBV5-4 to TRBJ1-2, with D unresolved. The CDR3 runs to 14 residues. Germline CDR1 SGHNT, CDR2 YYREEE (reference sequence). V was pared by 6 bases and J by 4 bases, with 16 bases between.

V usage is TRBV5-3 and J usage is TRBJ2-4; the D gene is possibly TRBD1 (6 bases). TRBV5-3 is an ORF; its function is uncertain. The CDR3 length is 16 residues. V was cut by 0 bases and J by 3 bases, with 13 bases left in between. The CDR3 is CARSLEAGVSKNIQYF. The CDR3 DNA is TGTGCCAGAAGCTTGGAGGCAGGGGTTAGCAAAAACATTCAGTACTTC.

This chain links TRBV19 with TRBJ1-6; D not resolved. Trimming took off 5 bases at V and 7 bases at J, with 18 bases between the two ends. The CDR3 runs to 16 residues. Germline V lookup: CDR1 LNHDA, CDR2 SQIVND (reference sequence). The CDR3 bases are TGTGCCAGTAGTCTCTCACTCATCCCGGGGAATTCACCCCTCCACTTT. It encodes CASSLSLIPGNSPLHF.

In this sample, this clone turned up once. J is TRBJ1-4 and V is TRBV5-6; D might be TRBD1 (6 bases). The CDR3 loop spans 15 amino acids. The ends were cut back, 1 base at V and 6 bases at J, with 13 bases in the middle. Germline CDR1 and CDR2: SGHDT and YYEEEE. The CDR3 DNA sequence: TGTGCCAGCAGCTTGCCAGGGGCCAGCGATGAAAAACTGTTTTTT. Translated, it gives CASSLPGASDEKLFF.

The chain uses TRBV4-1 and TRBJ1-6; D is possibly TRBD1 (5 bases). Germline lookup yields CDR1 MGHRA and CDR2 YSYEKL. The CDR3 has 12 amino acids. V was shortened by 0 bases and J by 12 bases, with 6 bases between the two germline ends. DNA for the CDR3: TGCGCCAGCAGCCAAGATACAGGACCCCTCCACTTT. Translation: CASSQDTGPLHF.

The chain joins TRBV7-3 to TRBJ2-6, with TRBD1 matching over 11 bases. The CDR3 is made up of 17 amino acids. V shed 5 bases and J 2 bases; nucleotides not matched to a gene: 5. Germline loops: CDR1 SGHTA, CDR2 FQGTGA. In nucleotides, the CDR3 is TGTGCCAGCAGCCCCCGGACAGGGGGCGCTGGGGCCAACGTCCTGACTTTC. Encoded protein: CASSPRTGGAGANVLTF.

The chain has TRBV6-6 and TRBJ1-2; D is undetermined. The CDR3 extends over 13 amino acids. V was pared by 3 bases and J by 5 bases, with 10 bases between. The V gene's germline CDR1 is MNHNY and CDR2 SVGAGI (reference sequence). The CDR3 protein is CASSYGQKYGYTF. In DNA, the CDR3 is TGTGCCAGCAGTTATGGGCAGAAGTATGGCTACACCTTC.

The V call is TRBV6-6, the J call TRBJ1-2; D is unresolved. The CDR3 is 15 amino acids. V lost 5 bases and J lost 6, with 19 bases in between. Germline lookup yields CDR1 MNHNY and CDR2 SVGAGI (reference sequence). The CDR3 DNA reads TGTGCCAGCAGTCTTCCGCTTGGGCAGGCCGATGGCTACACCTTC. Its translation: CASSLPLGQADGYTF.

V usage is TRBV6-1 and J usage is TRBJ1-6, with TRBD1 as a possible D gene (6 bases). CDR1 and CDR2 (germline): MNHNS, SASEGT. CDR3 size: 15 residues. V was pared by 2 bases and J by 7 bases, with 12 bases between. The CDR3 spells CASSETGTMNSPLHF. In DNA, the CDR3 is TGTGCCAGCAGTGAAACCGGGACAATGAATTCACCCCTCCACTTT.

The CDR3 region has the DNA TGTGCCAGCAGCCTTCTGGGCAGCACTGAAGCTTTCTTT. Translated: CASSLLGSTEAFF. The chain joins TRBV7-8 to TRBJ1-1, with D unclear. The CDR3 contains 13 residues. Germline V gene lookup returns CDR1 SGHVS and CDR2 FQNEAQ. V shed 5 bases and J shed 4 bases, with 11 bases lying between them.

The chain joins TRBV4-2 to TRBJ2-7; 9 nucleotides line up with TRBD2. There are 16 residues in the CDR3. Germline assignment: CDR1 LGHNA and CDR2 YNFKEQ. With 0 bases clipped from V and 2 bases from J, the junction kept 5 bases outside the gene matches. The CDR3 here is CASSQEAGGLPYEQYF. The CDR3 bases are TGTGCCAGCAGCCAAGAGGCGGGGGGGCTTCCCTACGAGCAGTACTTC.

The gene calls are TRBV4-2 and TRBJ1-2, with 10 bases matching TRBD1. The CDR3 is 15 amino acids. Germline V gene sequence: CDR1 LGHNA, CDR2 YNFKEQ. The trim removed 1 base at V and 8 bases at J, leaving 7 bases unmatched. The chain's CDR3 is CASSQVDDRGLGYTF. The DNA of the CDR3 is TGTGCCAGCAGCCAAGTGGACGACAGGGGGCTGGGCTACACCTTC.

The V gene is TRBV7-3, the J gene TRBJ2-3; 8 bases agree with TRBD2. Germline V gives CDR1 SGHTA, CDR2 FQGTGA. The CDR3 extends over 15 amino acids. Unmatched junction bases numbered 8, after V lost 5 bases and J lost 4 bases. CDR3 in DNA: TGTGCCAGCAGCCCCGGGAGGGGAGTCGCAGATACGCAGTATTTT. Its translation: CASSPGRGVADTQYF.

V and J are TRBV11-2 and TRBJ1-4, with unresolved D. Germline V gene sequence: CDR1 SGHAT, CDR2 FQNNGV. CDR3 length equals 13 residues. V shed 0 bases and J shed 11 bases, with 10 bases lying between them. The CDR3 DNA sequence: TGTGCCAGCAGCTTAGATCTGGCGGGGAAACTGTTTTTT. This encodes CASSLDLAGKLFF.

CDR3 bases: TGTGCCAGCAGAGAGCGGGAGGGGCCCTTTTTTAATTCACCCCTCCACTTT. Translated, it gives CASREREGPFFNSPLHF. This sequence joins TRBV27 and TRBJ1-6, with D possibly matching TRBD1 (5 bases). V lost 6 bases to trimming and J lost 6 bases, with 21 bases between them. The CDR3 extends over 17 amino acids. Germline values: CDR1 MNHEY, CDR2 SMNVEV (reference sequence).

The chain couples TRBV4-3 to TRBJ2-1, with 11 bases aligning to TRBD2. The germline CDR1 and CDR2 sequences are LGHNA and YSLEER. This CDR3 region has 18 residues. V was clipped by 0 bases and J by 0 bases; unmatched bases: 4. DNA for the CDR3: TGCGCCAGCAGCCAAGACCCTAGCGGGGGGAGCTCCTACAATGAGCAGTTCTTC. This translates into CASSQDPSGGSSYNEQFF.

The rearrangement uses TRBV25-1 and TRBJ2-7; a possible D gene is TRBD2 (6 bases). This CDR3 has 13 amino acids. V lost 6 bases, J lost 5 bases, and 14 bases lay in between. CDR1 and CDR2 (germline): MGHDK, SYGVNS. In DNA, the CDR3 is TGTGCCAGCAGAGCGGGCGGGACCAACGAGCAGTACTTC. Its translation: CASRAGGTNEQYF.

This chain joins TRBV27 and TRBJ1-5; weak D call: TRBD1 (5 bases). The germline V gene encodes CDR1 MNHEY and CDR2 SMNVEV (reference sequence). V was pared by 1 base and J by 3 bases, with 13 bases between. The CDR3 runs to 16 residues. CDR3 sequence reads: CASSLLAGQFNQPQHF. The CDR3 nucleotides are TGTGCCAGCAGTTTATTGGCAGGGCAATTCAATCAGCCCCAGCATTTT.

This clone was observed a single time. This chain joins TRBV5-5 and TRBJ2-2; TRBD1 aligns across 7 bases. The germline V gene encodes CDR1 SGHKS and CDR2 YYEKEE (reference sequence). After removal of 0 bases from V and 0 bases from J, the junction contained 8 bases not matched to a gene. There are 18 residues in the CDR3. CDR3 bases: TGTGCCAGCAGCTTGGCCGGGGACAGCCATTCGAACACCGGGGAGCTGTTTTTT. Protein sequence: CASSLAGDSHSNTGELFF.

V gene TRBV6-5 combines with J gene TRBJ1-2; no definite D call. This CDR3 contains 13 residues. Germline-derived CDR1 and CDR2 are MNHEY and SVGAGI. V gave up 0 bases and J gave up 7 bases, with 9 bases separating them. Here the CDR3 DNA reads TGTGCCAGCAGTTACTCGATAACATCTGGCTACACCTTC. Translating gives CASSYSITSGYTF.

In its sample, this clone is medium-sized. V gene TRBV4-3 combines with J gene TRBJ2-5, with D perhaps matching TRBD1 (6 bases). This CDR3 region has 15 residues. The germline V and J ends were trimmed by 4 bases and 1 base, with 13 bases remaining between them. Germline V gene data show CDR1 as LGHNA and CDR2 as YSLEER. CDR3 residues: CASSPRGGTQETQYF. CDR3 bases: TGCGCCAGCAGCCCCCGAGGGGGTACCCAAGAGACCCAGTACTTC.

The chain links TRBV28 to TRBJ1-5, with TRBD1 matching 9 bases. Germline V gene sequence: CDR1 MDHEN, CDR2 SYDVKM. The ends lost 7 bases at V and 2 bases at J; junction bases unmatched: 12. This CDR3 is built from 17 residues. The CDR3 reads CASTADRGPFGNQPQHF. In nucleotides, the CDR3 is TGTGCCAGCACCGCGGACAGGGGCCCTTTTGGCAATCAGCCCCAGCATTTT. The full variable domain, rest sourced from reference TRBV28 and TRBJ1-5, is DVKVTQSSRYLVKRTGEKVFLECVQDMDHENMFWYRQDPGLGLRLIYFSYDVKMKEKGDIPEGYSVSREKKERFSLILESASTNQTSMYLCASTADRGPFGNQPQHFGDGTRLSIL.